A single sample gave rise to the 25 T cell receptor beta chains below, sequenced in a study of blood T cell repertoires in COVID-19. Assay used: immunoSEQ multiplex PCR; TCRdb lists only in-frame clones, some missing. The sample gives about 190,000 clones, about 88% of which show up once; approximately 1% is in the top ten. The source material was peripheral blood. The receptors shown here come from a man younger than 45 with acute or convalescent COVID-19.

V is TRBV30 and J is TRBJ2-3, with D perhaps TRBD1 (6 bases). Germline CDR1 reads GTSNPN; CDR2 reads SVGIG (reference sequence). This CDR3 is 13 amino acids long. The V end lost 3 bases, the J end lost 5 bases, and 12 bases lay between the germline ends. The CDR3 here is CAWRVTGLDTQYF. The CDR3 DNA follows: TGTGCCTGGAGGGTAACAGGGCTAGATACGCAGTATTTT.

The chain has TRBV19 and TRBJ2-3, with 11 bases matching TRBD2. Germline V lookup: CDR1 LNHDA, CDR2 SQIVND (reference sequence). This CDR3 has 16 residues. Trimming took 10 bases from V and 6 from J; bases not matched to a gene: 15. CDR3 coding DNA: TGTGCCACCTCAGAAACTAGCGGGGGATTCGCTGATACGCAGTATTTT. Encoded protein: CATSETSGGFADTQYF.

The J gene is TRBJ1-3, the V gene TRBV5-5; no clear D gene. There are 15 residues in the CDR3. Trimming stripped 2 bases from V and 4 bases from J, with 13 bases between. CDR1 SGHKS and CDR2 YYEKEE come from the germline V gene (reference sequence). The CDR3 region has the DNA TGTGCCAGCAGCTTCACCACTCAGCGAGGAAACACCATATATTTT. Amino acid sequence: CASSFTTQRGNTIYF.

This clone was seen once. This chain uses TRBV7-2 with TRBJ2-7, with D possibly being TRBD2 (7 bases). Germline V gene sequence: CDR1 SGHTA, CDR2 FQGNSA. Trimming cost V 5 bases and J 1 base, with 12 bases left between them. This CDR3 contains 14 residues. DNA of the CDR3: TGTGCCAGCAGCGCCGGGGGGCGATCCTACGAGCAGTACTTC. It is translated as CASSAGGRSYEQYF.

J is TRBJ2-3 and V is TRBV7-9; TRBD2 aligns across 10 bases. J was trimmed by 6 bases and V by 8 bases; bases with no gene match: 11. Germline V lookup: CDR1 SEHNR, CDR2 FQNEAQ (reference sequence). The CDR3 is 15 amino acids. The CDR3: CASGTLAGAYDTQYF. Written as DNA, the CDR3 is TGTGCCAGCGGAACCCTAGCGGGAGCTTATGATACGCAGTATTTT.

The genes are TRBV29-1 and TRBJ2-7; 8 nucleotides match TRBD2. Looked up from germline, CDR1 is SQVTM and CDR2 is ANQGSEA. The CDR3 has 13 amino acids. V gave up 5 bases and J gave up 2 bases; unmatched junction bases: 5. CDR3 DNA: TGCAGCGTTAGCGGGAGTGGCCCCTACGAGCAGTACTTC. Translated, it gives CSVSGSGPYEQYF.

The chain joins TRBV5-1 to TRBJ2-7, with D maybe TRBD1 (5 bases). The CDR3 runs to 13 residues. Trimming took off 0 bases at V and 5 bases at J, with 9 bases between the two ends. CDR1 and CDR2 (germline): SGHRS, YFSETQ. The CDR3 nucleotides read TGCGCCAGCAGCTTGGGTCAGGGTAACGAGCAGTACTTC. Encoded protein: CASSLGQGNEQYF.

This rearrangement joins TRBV29-1 to TRBJ2-2; 7 nucleotides agree with TRBD2. The CDR3 consists of 13 residues. Germline V gives CDR1 SQVTM, CDR2 ANQGSEA. Trimming removed 4 bases from V and 6 bases from J; junction bases left unmatched: 5. The CDR3 sequence: CSVGQGGAGELFF. The CDR3 DNA reads as TGCAGCGTTGGGCAGGGAGGGGCCGGGGAGCTGTTTTTT.

The rearrangement joins TRBV7-9 to TRBJ2-3; 11 bases line up with TRBD2. The CDR3 is 19 residues long. CDR1 is SEHNR and CDR2 is FQNEAQ in the germline V gene (reference sequence). V dropped 3 bases and J dropped 0; count of bases not matched to a gene: 11. In DNA, the CDR3 is TGTGCCAGCAGCTTCCCTACTAGCGGGGGAACCTCTAGCACAGATACGCAGTATTTT. Its translation is CASSFPTSGGTSSTDTQYF. Looking up the rest from reference TRBV7-9 and TRBJ2-3 gives the full variable domain: DTGVSQNPRHKITKRGQNVTFRCDPISEHNRLYWYRQTLGQGPEFLTYFQNEAQLEKSRLLSDRFSAERPKGSFSTLEIQRTEQGDSAMYLCASSFPTSGGTSSTDTQYFGPGTRLTVL.

This clone has only one observation. The V gene is TRBV29-1, the J gene TRBJ2-2; possible D gene TRBD2, 5 bases. The CDR3 is 12 amino acids. The germline gives CDR1 SQVTM, CDR2 ANQGSEA. The germline V and J ends were trimmed by 5 bases and 5 bases, with 9 bases remaining between them. The CDR3 bases are TGCAGCGTTACGTCGGGGACCGGGGAGCTGTTTTTT. It codes for CSVTSGTGELFF.

About this clone: The junction departs from the called germline gene at one end, perhaps through a read error. The chain carries TRBV7-9 and TRBJ1-1, with TRBD1 as a possible D gene (5 bases). Per germline, CDR1 SEHNR and CDR2 FQNEAQ (reference sequence). CDR3 size: 14 residues. The CDR3 loop reads CASSLGRANSEAFF. The CDR3 nucleotides are TGTGCCAGCAGCTTGGGCAGGGCGAACTCTGAAGCTTTCTTT.

The chain couples TRBV28 to TRBJ1-2; TRBD1 matches at 8 bases. CDR3 length: 15 residues. V shed 5 bases and J 3 bases; nucleotides not matched to a gene: 8. Germline lookup yields CDR1 MDHEN and CDR2 SYDVKM. CDR3 sequence reads: CASSARQGLHYGYTF. The DNA for the CDR3 is TGTGCCAGCAGTGCGCGACAGGGGCTTCACTATGGCTACACCTTC.

The V gene is TRBV7-3, the J gene TRBJ1-5, with D maybe TRBD1 (6 bases). Looked up from germline, CDR1 is SGHTA and CDR2 is FQGTGA. CDR3 length: 15 amino acids. V was shortened by 4 bases and J by 8 bases, with 18 bases between the two germline ends. The CDR3 loop reads CASSSTGSRSEPQHF. The CDR3 coding sequence is TGTGCCAGCAGCTCGACAGGATCCCGTTCTGAGCCCCAGCATTTT.

The chain couples TRBV6-5 to TRBJ1-2; 7 bases match TRBD1. V trimming: 5 bases; J trimming: 6 bases; junction bases outside the gene matches: 12. The CDR3 loop spans 15 amino acids. The V gene's germline CDR1 is MNHEY and CDR2 SVGAGI. The CDR3 here is CASSLQGRGGDGYTF. Here the CDR3 DNA reads TGTGCCAGCAGTCTACAGGGGCGGGGGGGAGATGGCTACACCTTC.

The chain couples TRBV7-9 to TRBJ2-7; D might be TRBD1 (6 bases). The germline gives CDR1 SEHNR, CDR2 FQNEAQ (reference sequence). This CDR3 spans 12 amino acids. Between the trimmed V and J ends, which lost 3 bases and 6 bases, there was a span of 9 bases. In DNA, the CDR3 is TGTGCCAGCAGCTTGGGCAGGGGCGAGCAGTACTTC. Translating it yields CASSLGRGEQYF. Combining the CDR3 with reference TRBV7-9 and TRBJ2-7 gives the whole variable domain DTGVSQNPRHKITKRGQNVTFRCDPISEHNRLYWYRQTLGQGPEFLTYFQNEAQLEKSRLLSDRFSAERPKGSFSTLEIQRTEQGDSAMYLCASSLGRGEQYFGPGTRLTVT.

The sample holds one count of this clone. This sequence joins TRBV19 and TRBJ1-3, with D perhaps matching TRBD1 (6 bases). Germline V CDR1 and CDR2: LNHDA, SQIVND (reference sequence). The V gene lost 8 bases and the J gene lost 0 bases, with 11 bases spanning the gap. This CDR3 comprises 14 residues. The CDR3 reads CASENRDSGNTIYF. CDR3 sequence (DNA): TGTGCCAGTGAGAACAGGGACTCTGGAAACACCATATATTTT.

The gene calls are TRBV9 and TRBJ1-2; 7 bases align to TRBD1. The V segment lost 3 bases and the J segment 1 base; nucleotides outside the gene matches: 6. This CDR3 region has 15 residues. Germline values: CDR1 SGDLS, CDR2 YYNGEE. CDR3 residues: CASSAPGGYNYGYTF. As DNA, the CDR3 is TGTGCCAGCAGCGCCCCAGGGGGATATAACTATGGCTACACCTTC. The full variable domain, rest sourced from reference TRBV9 and TRBJ1-2, is DSGVTQTPKHLITATGQRVTLRCSPRSGDLSVYWYQQSLDQGLQFLIQYYNGEERAKGNILERFSAQQFPDLHSELNLSSLELGDSALYFCASSAPGGYNYGYTFGSGTRLTVV.

This clone turned up a few times. V is TRBV24-1 and J is TRBJ2-2; TRBD2 might be the D (5 bases). Germline values: CDR1 KGHDR, CDR2 SFDVKD. This CDR3 spans 13 amino acids. Deletions cut 8 bases from V and 6 bases from J, with 12 bases between. The CDR3 coding sequence is TGTGCCACCAAGCGGACGGAAGCCGGGGAGCTGTTTTTT. It codes for CATKRTEAGELFF.

The chain combines TRBV4-1 with TRBJ1-3; the D gene is possibly TRBD1 (6 bases). The ends were cut back, 0 bases at V and 2 bases at J, with 8 bases in the middle. CDR3 length: 15 residues. Germline CDR1 is MGHRA and CDR2 is YSYEKL. The CDR3, as DNA: TGCGCCAGCAGCCAAGAATACAGGGCTGGAAACACCATATATTTT. Amino acids: CASSQEYRAGNTIYF.

The gene calls are TRBV4-1 and TRBJ2-2; 10 bases fit TRBD2. Trimming removed 4 bases from V and 0 bases from J; junction bases left unmatched: 17. The CDR3 is made up of 21 amino acids. Germline V gene data show CDR1 as MGHRA and CDR2 as YSYEKL. CDR3 sequence (DNA): TGCGCCAGCAGCCGCCTCCCGAGAGCTAGCGGGAGAGTTACGAACACCGGGGAGCTGTTTTTT. Its protein product is CASSRLPRASGRVTNTGELFF.

This chain links TRBV27 with TRBJ1-5; D gene uncertain. The V and J ends lost 7 bases and 6 bases respectively, with 19 bases between them. Per germline, CDR1 MNHEY and CDR2 SMNVEV (reference sequence). CDR3 length: 15 amino acids. This CDR3 reads CASTPWMEGGQPQHF. CDR3 coding DNA: TGTGCCAGCACCCCATGGATGGAGGGTGGTCAGCCCCAGCATTTT.

The V call is TRBV7-2, the J call TRBJ2-2; 12 nucleotides line up with TRBD1. V lost 5 bases and J lost 5; bases outside the gene matches: 3. The CDR3 loop spans 15 amino acids. Looked up from germline, CDR1 is SGHTA and CDR2 is FQGNSA. The CDR3 protein is CASSLGQGATGELFF. CDR3 bases: TGTGCCAGCAGCCTGGGACAGGGGGCAACCGGGGAGCTGTTTTTT.

Details on this clone: Mismatch with germline at one junction end may stem from a read error. The chain links TRBV30 to TRBJ1-5; D is unclear. The germline CDR1 and CDR2 sequences are GTSNPN and SVGIG (reference sequence). CDR3 size: 13 residues. This CDR3 reads CAWSLGSSQPQHF. CDR3 bases: TGTGCCTGGAGTCTTGGGAGCAGTCAGCCCCAGCATTTT.

The gene calls are TRBV12-3 or TRBV12-4 and TRBJ1-1; D possibly corresponds to TRBD1 (5 bases). The V gene lost 8 bases and the J gene lost 4 bases, with 14 bases spanning the gap. CDR3 size: 13 residues. CDR3 residues: CASRYRGITEAFF. The CDR3 DNA follows: TGTGCCAGCCGCTATAGGGGAATCACTGAAGCTTTCTTT.

The gene calls are TRBV4-1 and TRBJ1-2; D is perhaps TRBD1 (5 bases). This CDR3 has 16 residues. CDR1 and CDR2 from the germline V gene are MGHRA and YSYEKL. Trimming cost V 4 bases and J 2 bases, with 17 bases left between them. CDR3 amino acids: CASSRGLASKNYGYTF. The CDR3 DNA follows: TGCGCCAGCAGCCGGGGACTCGCGTCAAAGAACTATGGCTACACCTTC.